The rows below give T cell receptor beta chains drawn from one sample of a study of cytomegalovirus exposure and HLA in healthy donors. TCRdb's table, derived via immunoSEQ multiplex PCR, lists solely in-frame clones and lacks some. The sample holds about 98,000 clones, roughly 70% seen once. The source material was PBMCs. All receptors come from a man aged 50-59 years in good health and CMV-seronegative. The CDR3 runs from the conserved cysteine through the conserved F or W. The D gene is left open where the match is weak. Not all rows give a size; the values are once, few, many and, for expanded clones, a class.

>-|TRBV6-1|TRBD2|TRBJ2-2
CASSALAGGMNTGELFF
TGTGCCAGCAGTGCGCTAGCGGGAGGTATGAACACCGGGGAGCTGTTTTTT
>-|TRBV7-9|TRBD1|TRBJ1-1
CASSRDSLNTEAFF
TGTGCCAGCAGCAGGGACAGTTTGAACACTGAAGCTTTCTTT
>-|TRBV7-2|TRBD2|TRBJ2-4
CASSLISGGAKNIQYF
TGTGCCAGCAGCTTAATAAGCGGGGGGGCCAAAAACATTCAGTACTTC
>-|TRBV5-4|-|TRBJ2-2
CASSFTGRNTGELFF
TGTGCCAGCAGCTTTACGGGAAGGAACACCGGGGAGCTGTTTTTT
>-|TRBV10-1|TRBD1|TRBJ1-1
CASSAGGTEAFF
TGCGCCAGCAGTGCAGGGGGGACTGAAGCTTTCTTT
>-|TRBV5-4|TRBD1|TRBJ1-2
CASRGTGSSGYTF
TGTGCCAGCAGAGGGACAGGGTCTTCCGGCTACACCTTC
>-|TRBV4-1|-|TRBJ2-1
CASSQESTYSYNEQFF
TGCGCCAGCAGCCAAGAATCGACTTACTCCTACAATGAGCAGTTCTTC
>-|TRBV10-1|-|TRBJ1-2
CASSESRSYGYTF
TGCGCCAGCAGCGAGAGCAGGTCCTATGGCTACACCTTC
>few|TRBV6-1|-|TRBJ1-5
CASSFVRDNQPQHF
TGTGCCAGCAGTTTCGTGCGCGACAATCAGCCCCAGCATTTT
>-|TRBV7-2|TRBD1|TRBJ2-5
CASSSTGQETQYF
TGTGCCAGCAGCTCGACAGGGCAAGAGACCCAGTACTTC
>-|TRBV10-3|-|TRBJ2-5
CAISYDLLGETQYF
TGTGCCATCAGCTATGACCTTCTCGGGGAGACCCAGTACTTC
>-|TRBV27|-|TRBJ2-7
CASRFSEYEQYF
TGTGCCAGCAGATTTAGTGAGTACGAGCAGTACTTC
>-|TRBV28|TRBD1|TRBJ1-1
CASSAGQTMNTEAFF
TGTGCCAGCAGCGCGGGACAGACCATGAACACTGAAGCTTTCTTT
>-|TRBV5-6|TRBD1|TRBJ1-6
CASSSVDRAGSPLHF
TGTGCCAGCAGCTCCGTCGACAGGGCGGGATCACCCCTCCACTTT
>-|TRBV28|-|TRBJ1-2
CASSGIGGDYYGYTF
TGTGCCAGCAGTGGTATAGGGGGGGACTACTATGGCTACACCTTC
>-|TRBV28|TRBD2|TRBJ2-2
CASRLAGSGELFF
TGTGCCAGCAGACTAGCGGGATCCGGGGAGCTGTTTTTT